This is a list of T cell receptor beta chains from one sample in a study of Ad26.COV2.S vaccination and SARS-CoV-2 variants. Produced via immunoSEQ multiplex PCR; TCRdb's table is partial and in-frame only. Of approximately 500,000 clones in the sample, 87% were seen once. The sample in question was peripheral blood, obtained in a trial of Ad26.COV2.S vaccine versus placebo. The receptor source for this set is a person between 18 and 65 years old who received the Ad26.COV2.S COVID-19 vaccine or a placebo. Each CDR3 is given with its conserved first and last residue. The D gene is left open where the match is weak. For some rows the clone size is stated as once, few or many, or as a class when expanded; others skip it.

size,D,J,V,CDR3,DNA
.,TRBD1,TRBJ1-5,TRBV19,CASSMVTGGDQPQHF,TGTGCCAGTAGTATGGTGACAGGGGGTGATCAGCCCCAGCATTTT
once,.,TRBJ1-6,TRBV6-1,CASSEGGGARPPLHF,TGTGCCAGCAGTGAAGGGGGAGGGGCCAGGCCACCCCTCCACTTT
.,.,TRBJ1-1,TRBV5-1,CASSLAGGRANTEAFF,TGCGCCAGCAGCTTGGCCGGAGGCAGGGCGAACACTGAAGCTTTCTTT
.,.,TRBJ1-6,TRBV7-9,CASSLFGMDSPLHF,TGTGCCAGCAGCTTATTTGGGATGGATTCACCCCTCCACTTT
.,TRBD1,TRBJ1-4,TRBV11-2,CASSPGQRTSNEKLFF,TGTGCCAGCAGCCCGGGACAGAGAACTTCTAATGAAAAACTGTTTTTT
.,.,TRBJ1-1,TRBV4-2,CASSPNSDRLNTEAFF,TGTGCCAGCAGCCCGAATTCCGACAGGCTGAACACTGAAGCTTTCTTT
few,TRBD1,TRBJ2-7,TRBV5-1,CASSVNRGYSYEQYF,TGCGCCAGCAGCGTAAACAGGGGCTACTCCTACGAGCAGTACTTC
.,.,TRBJ2-5,TRBV7-6,CASSFPGLQETQYF,TGTGCCAGCAGCTTTCCCGGACTACAAGAGACCCAGTACTTC
.,.,TRBJ1-2,TRBV30,CAWSPTVGYTF,TGTGCCTGGAGCCCAACCGTGGGGTACACCTTC
.,.,TRBJ2-3,TRBV12-3/TRBV12-4,CASRAGVADTQYF,TGTGCCAGCAGGGCAGGGGTGGCAGATACGCAGTATTTT
.,.,TRBJ1-1,TRBV3-1/TRBV3-2,CASSPPSAEAFF,TGTGCCAGCAGCCCCCCCTCTGCTGAAGCTTTCTTT
.,.,TRBJ2-5,TRBV20-1,CSASQETQYF,TGCAGTGCCTCACAAGAGACCCAGTACTTC
.,.,TRBJ1-2,TRBV12-3/TRBV12-4,CASSQGPYGYTF,TGTGCCAGCAGTCAAGGGCCCTATGGCTACACCTTC
.,.,TRBJ1-2,TRBV20-1,CSARQPGYTF,TGCAGTGCTAGACAGCCAGGCTACACCTTC
.,TRBD2,TRBJ2-1,TRBV5-8,CASSLAGLAGGGFHNEQFF,TGTGCCAGCAGCTTGGCGGGGCTAGCGGGCGGGGGGTTCCACAATGAGCAGTTCTTC
.,.,TRBJ2-7,TRBV15,CATSRATRSYEQYF,TGTGCCACCAGCAGAGCTACAAGGTCCTACGAGCAGTACTTC
.,.,TRBJ1-1,TRBV29-1,CSVGAAGPNTEAFF,TGCAGCGTTGGGGCTGCGGGGCCGAACACTGAAGCTTTCTTT
.,TRBD2,TRBJ2-7,TRBV18,CASSPNGGRGHYEQYF,TGTGCCAGCTCACCGAACGGCGGGAGGGGCCACTACGAGCAGTACTTC
.,.,TRBJ1-1,TRBV24-1,CATSGGTANTEAFF,TGTGCCACCAGTGGGGGGACCGCCAACACTGAAGCTTTCTTT
.,.,TRBJ2-2,TRBV6-2/TRBV6-3,CASSYRGTGELFF,TGTGCCAGCAGTTACAGGGGGACCGGGGAGCTGTTTTTT
.,TRBD1,TRBJ1-2,TRBV24-1,CATSTGQNYGYTF,TGTGCCACCAGTACGGGACAGAACTATGGCTACACCTTC
.,.,TRBJ1-4,TRBV29-1,CSVRAVEKLFF,TGCAGCGTTAGGGCAGTGGAAAAACTGTTTTTT
.,.,TRBJ2-2,TRBV7-8,CASSLAVSNAGELFF,TGTGCCAGCAGCTTAGCGGTATCAAACGCCGGGGAGCTGTTTTTT
.,.,TRBJ1-2,TRBV28,CAIRLSPYGYTF,TGTGCCATCAGGTTAAGTCCGTATGGCTACACCTTC
.,.,TRBJ2-7,TRBV5-1,CASSLIPDGEQYF,TGCGCCAGCAGCTTGATACCAGATGGCGAGCAGTACTTC